This TCR beta chain is drawn from a study of identifying expanded T cells in peripheral blood. Study-level points and caveats: Over approximately two and four weeks, about 15 and 18 clones changed, versus 1.2 between replicates. Variance in clone template counts between roughly 2-week samples significantly increased with total template count across all healthy donors.

To note about this clone: Its antigen is still unknown.

The CDR3 has 16 residues. CDR1 and CDR2 from the germline V gene are MNHNS and SASEGT. Trimming left V 1 base short and J 0 bases short, with 7 bases between. The data were produced by immunoSEQ multiplex PCR, yet TCRdb's version contains in-frame clones alone and is incomplete. There are 120,000 or so clones in the sample; approximately 88% occur only once, and over 3% lies in the top ten. The origin of this receptor is a person between 18 and 70 years old in good health. The sequenced sample was blood. This sequence joins TRBV6-1 and TRBJ2-6, with D unclear. The CDR3, as DNA: TGTGCCAGCAGTGAAGTCGTACTCTCTGGGGCCAACGTCCTGACTTTC. As protein: CASSEVVLSGANVLTF.